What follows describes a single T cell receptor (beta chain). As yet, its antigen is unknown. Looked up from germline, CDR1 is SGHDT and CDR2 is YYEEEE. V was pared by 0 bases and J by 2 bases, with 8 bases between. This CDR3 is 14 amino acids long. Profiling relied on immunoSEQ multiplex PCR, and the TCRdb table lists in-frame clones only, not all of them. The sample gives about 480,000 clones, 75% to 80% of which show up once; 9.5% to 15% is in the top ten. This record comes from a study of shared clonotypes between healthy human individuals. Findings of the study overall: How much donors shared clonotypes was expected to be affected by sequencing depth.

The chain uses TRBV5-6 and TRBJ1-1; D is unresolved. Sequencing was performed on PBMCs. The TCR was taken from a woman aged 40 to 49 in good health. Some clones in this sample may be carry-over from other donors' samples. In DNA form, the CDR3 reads TGTGCCAGCAGCTTGGGCAGTCGTAACACTGAAGCTTTCTTT. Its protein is CASSLGSRNTEAFF.